Below are 27 T cell receptor beta chains sequenced from a single sample in a study of shared clonotypes between healthy human individuals. The assay was immunoSEQ multiplex PCR, and TCRdb's table has in-frame clones only and misses some. This table holds some 660,000 clones, 73% found once. Sequencing used memory CD4+ T cells sorted from blood. Subset: CD45RA-negative fraction. The origin of the receptors is a woman aged 25 to 39 in good health.

V gene TRBV28 combines with J gene TRBJ2-3; 8 nucleotides line up with TRBD1. CDR1 and CDR2 (germline): MDHEN, SYDVKM. The CDR3 spans 14 residues. Trimming removed 6 bases from V and 3 bases from J; junction bases left unmatched: 5. CDR3 sequence reads: CASRRQGRTDTQYF. CDR3 DNA sequence: TGTGCCAGCAGGAGACAGGGGAGGACAGATACGCAGTATTTT.

Only a few counts were recorded for this clone. Additional DNA sequences in this sample encode the identical CDR3. The chain is built from TRBV28 and TRBJ2-7; D is uncertain. The CDR3 sequence is 11 residues long. Germline CDR1 is MDHEN and CDR2 is SYDVKM. Trimming took off 4 bases at V and 1 base at J, with 2 bases between the two ends. CDR3 region: CASSWSYEQYF. CDR3 bases: TGTGCCAGCAGTTGGTCCTACGAGCAGTACTTC.

This clone showed up just a few times. The chain links TRBV11-2 to TRBJ2-7; perhaps TRBD1 as D (5 bases). Germline V gives CDR1 SGHAT, CDR2 FQNNGV. The V end was cut by 0 bases, the J end by 2 bases, with 5 bases between. The CDR3 has 13 amino acids. DNA of the CDR3: TGTGCCAGCAGCTTAGACAGGGCCTACGAGCAGTACTTC. Amino acid sequence: CASSLDRAYEQYF. The variable domain in full, with the rest retrieved from reference TRBV11-2 and TRBJ2-7, is EAGVAQSPRYKIIEKRQSVAFWCNPISGHATLYWYQQILGQGPKLLIQFQNNGVVDDSQLPKDRFSAERLKGVDSTLKIQPAKLEDSAVYLCASSLDRAYEQYFGPGTRLTVT.

V is TRBV28 and J is TRBJ2-7; 10 bases line up with TRBD2. Germline-derived CDR1 and CDR2 are MDHEN and SYDVKM. There are 16 residues in the CDR3. The junction had 5 bases not matched to a gene; V was cut back by 1 base and J by 2 bases. The chain's CDR3 is CASSLLASGSTYEQYF. The CDR3 DNA follows: TGTGCCAGCAGTTTATTAGCTAGCGGGAGTACCTACGAGCAGTACTTC.

Details on this clone: This sample includes further DNA sequences coding for the same CDR3. The V call is TRBV7-2, the J call TRBJ2-1; the D is unclear. Germline-derived CDR1 and CDR2 are SGHTA and FQGNSA. Trimming left V 7 bases short and J 9 bases short, with 16 bases between. CDR3 length: 13 amino acids. This CDR3 is CASTTYLWGEQFF. CDR3 in DNA: TGTGCCAGCACCACCTATCTCTGGGGTGAGCAGTTCTTC.

In regard to this clone: The sample holds other DNA sequences that translate to the same CDR3. V gene TRBV5-1 combines with J gene TRBJ2-1; D remains ambiguous. The CDR3 length is 15 residues. Germline CDR1 is SGHRS and CDR2 is YFSETQ. Trimming removed 2 bases at V and 0 bases at J, with 9 bases between. The CDR3 region is CASSFSSSSYNEQFF. The CDR3 DNA reads as TGCGCCAGCAGCTTCAGTTCTAGCTCCTACAATGAGCAGTTCTTC.

The gene calls are TRBV19 and TRBJ1-2, with 11 nucleotides matching TRBD1. The V segment lost 4 bases and the J segment 2 bases; nucleotides outside the gene matches: 3. The CDR3 totals 15 residues. In germline, CDR1 is LNHDA, CDR2 SQIVND (reference sequence). The CDR3 DNA sequence: TGTGCCAGTAGTAGGACAGGGGGCGCGAACTATGGCTACACCTTC. This encodes CASSRTGGANYGYTF.

Of note for this clone: The sample has other DNA sequences that encode this CDR3 too. This chain links TRBV5-1 with TRBJ2-3; 12 nucleotides agree with TRBD2. With V trimmed by 0 bases and J by 3 bases, 2 bases remained unmatched. Germline CDR1 and CDR2: SGHRS and YFSETQ. The CDR3 loop spans 16 amino acids. The CDR3 DNA is TGCGCCAGCAGCTTGGGACTAGCGGGAGAAACAGATACGCAGTATTTT. As protein: CASSLGLAGETDTQYF.

This clone was seen a single time. This rearrangement joins TRBV19 to TRBJ2-7; D assignment may be TRBD1 or TRBD2 (6 bases each). CDR3 length equals 13 residues. Germline assignment: CDR1 LNHDA and CDR2 SQIVND (reference sequence). V lost 11 bases and J lost 6, with 20 bases in between. The CDR3 bases are TGTGCCGTTAGGGGCAGGGGAGGTAGCGAGCAGTACTTC. Residues: CAVRGRGGSEQYF.

Only one count was recorded for this clone. V is TRBV7-2 and J is TRBJ1-3; maybe TRBD1 (5 bases). Germline CDR1 is SGHTA and CDR2 is FQGNSA. The CDR3 is 12 amino acids. The V end lost 1 base, the J end lost 15 bases, and 13 bases lay between the germline ends. The CDR3 bases are TGTGCCAGCAGCTTAGACGGAGGGGTTAGATATTTT. It is translated as CASSLDGGVRYF.

The V and J genes are TRBV7-3 and TRBJ2-3; 16 bases fit TRBD2. J was trimmed by 6 bases and V by 4 bases; bases with no gene match: 10. The CDR3 is made up of 18 amino acids. From germline, CDR1 is SGHTA and CDR2 FQGTGA. CDR3 coding DNA: TGTGCCAGCAGCTCGAGCCCGGGACTAGCGGGAGGGCGGGATACGCAGTATTTT. Translating gives CASSSSPGLAGGRDTQYF.

A single count supports this clone. The chain has TRBV2 and TRBJ2-7; no definite D call. From germline, CDR1 is SNHLY and CDR2 FYNNEI. V lost 4 bases and J lost 4, with 17 bases in between. This CDR3 is built from 15 residues. DNA for the CDR3: TGTGCCAGCAGTGCGGCGACCCTCGGAATATACGAGCAGTACTTC. Protein: CASSAATLGIYEQYF.

The chain carries TRBV5-1 and TRBJ2-7; TRBD1 matches 10 bases. V dropped 4 bases and J dropped 4; count of bases not matched to a gene: 5. Germline V gives CDR1 SGHRS, CDR2 YFSETQ. The CDR3 consists of 14 residues. CDR3 amino acids: CASSPGTGVYEQYF. CDR3 coding DNA: TGCGCCAGCAGCCCGGGGACAGGGGTGTACGAGCAGTACTTC.

This clone appeared once. The rearrangement joins TRBV6-4 to TRBJ2-5; possibly TRBD1 or TRBD2 for D (5 bases each). Trimming pared 3 bases from V and 3 bases from J, leaving 14 bases between. There are 15 residues in the CDR3. Looked up from germline, CDR1 is MRHNA and CDR2 is SNTAGT. The CDR3, as DNA: TGTGCCAGCAGTGATTCCCCGGGGCCCGAAGAGACCCAGTACTTC. Translation: CASSDSPGPEETQYF.

This clone was found a few times. CDR3 DNA: TGTGCCAGCAGTTTATTGGAAACTGAAGCTTTCTTT. Encoded protein: CASSLLETEAFF. The J gene is TRBJ1-1, the V gene TRBV28; no clear D gene. The V gene's germline CDR1 is MDHEN and CDR2 SYDVKM. V lost 1 base to trimming and J lost 5 bases, with 5 bases between them. The CDR3 consists of 12 residues.

The chain joins TRBV15 to TRBJ2-2, with D unclear. Germline V gene lookup returns CDR1 LNHNV and CDR2 YYDKDF (reference sequence). The CDR3 extends over 17 amino acids. Trimming pared 0 bases from V and 6 bases from J, leaving 17 bases between. The CDR3 protein is CATSRDIPDVNSGELFF. The CDR3 DNA is TGTGCCACCAGCAGAGATATCCCCGATGTCAATTCCGGGGAGCTGTTTTTT.

The chain is built from TRBV18 and TRBJ1-4; D not resolved. CDR1 and CDR2 from the germline V gene are KGHSH and LQKENI. The CDR3 loop spans 12 amino acids. The V gene lost 6 bases and the J gene lost 4 bases, with 6 bases spanning the gap. The CDR3 bases are TGTGCCAGCTCGGGAAGTAATGAAAAACTGTTTTTT. Translated, it gives CASSGSNEKLFF.

The V gene is TRBV19, the J gene TRBJ2-7, with D tentatively TRBD2 (7 bases). V lost 10 bases to trimming and J lost 0 bases, with 13 bases between them. There are 13 residues in the CDR3. Germline V lookup: CDR1 LNHDA, CDR2 SQIVND (reference sequence). The CDR3 loop reads CATEGEGSYEQYF. CDR3 in DNA: TGTGCCACTGAGGGGGAGGGCTCCTACGAGCAGTACTTC.

V is TRBV6-6 and J is TRBJ2-1; D might be TRBD1 (6 bases). Germline V gene sequence: CDR1 MNHNY, CDR2 SVGAGI (reference sequence). Trimming cost V 5 bases and J 9 bases, with 14 bases left between them. The CDR3 contains 13 residues. The CDR3 region is CASSPGHYLEQFF. For the CDR3, the DNA is TGTGCCAGCAGTCCGGGACACTACCTTGAGCAGTTCTTC.

This sequence joins TRBV6-5 and TRBJ1-2; weak D call: TRBD1 (6 bases). There are 13 residues in the CDR3. Trimming took off 6 bases at V and 4 bases at J, with 12 bases between the two ends. Germline V lookup: CDR1 MNHEY, CDR2 SVGAGI. CDR3 sequence (DNA): TGTGCCAGCAGCTCGGACAGAGTCTATGGCTACACCTTC. Its translation is CASSSDRVYGYTF.

CDR3 sequence: CASRSGLAGVETQYF. The CDR3 DNA sequence: TGTGCCAGCAGGTCAGGACTAGCGGGAGTTGAGACCCAGTACTTC. The chain links TRBV28 to TRBJ2-5; 13 nucleotides agree with TRBD2. The CDR3 is 15 residues long. The germline V gene has CDR1 MDHEN and CDR2 SYDVKM. With V trimmed by 6 bases and J by 5 bases, 6 bases remained unmatched.

Only a few counts were recorded for this clone. CDR3 in DNA: TGTGCCAGCAGCTTAAGAGCAGCTTACACAGATACGCAGTATTTT. This translates into CASSLRAAYTDTQYF. The V gene is TRBV7-3, the J gene TRBJ2-3; D gene uncertain. The length of the CDR3 is 15 residues. Germline V gene data show CDR1 as SGHTA and CDR2 as FQGTGA. Trimming removed 1 base from V and 2 bases from J, with 10 bases in between.

This chain connects TRBV20-1 to TRBJ1-2, with D possibly matching TRBD1 (5 bases). Trimming removed 3 bases at V and 8 bases at J, with 7 bases between. The CDR3 loop spans 10 amino acids. CDR1 and CDR2 from the germline V gene are DFQATT and SNEGSKA (reference sequence). CDR3 sequence reads: CSASEGGYTF. DNA of the CDR3: TGCAGTGCTAGCGAGGGGGGCTACACCTTC.

The rearrangement uses TRBV30 and TRBJ2-7; 8 bases align to TRBD1. This CDR3 region has 13 residues. CDR1 is GTSNPN, CDR2 SVGIG, per germline (reference sequence). V shed 8 bases and J 3 bases; nucleotides not matched to a gene: 9. CDR3 amino acids: CALDRGIFYEQYF. The CDR3 coding sequence is TGTGCCCTTGACAGGGGAATTTTCTACGAGCAGTACTTC.

This clone was recorded once. The genes are TRBV27 and TRBJ1-1; no definite D call. The CDR3 length is 16 residues. Trimming pared 5 bases from V and 0 bases from J, leaving 16 bases between. Germline CDR1 is MNHEY and CDR2 is SMNVEV (reference sequence). CDR3 loop: CASSPDLDLMNTEAFF. The DNA for the CDR3 is TGTGCCAGCAGTCCAGACTTAGATTTGATGAACACTGAAGCTTTCTTT.

The gene calls are TRBV14 and TRBJ2-1; D may be TRBD1 (5 bases). The CDR3 is 17 amino acids. Trimming removed 3 bases at V and 4 bases at J, with 19 bases between. Germline V gene lookup returns CDR1 SGHDN and CDR2 FVKESK. The CDR3 spells CASSHFRQSTKYNEQFF. CDR3 DNA: TGTGCCAGCAGCCACTTTCGACAGTCAACCAAATACAATGAGCAGTTCTTC.

This sequence joins TRBV5-5 and TRBJ1-4; D gene ambiguous. In germline, CDR1 is SGHKS, CDR2 YYEKEE (reference sequence). The germline V and J ends were trimmed by 2 bases and 4 bases, with 12 bases remaining between them. The CDR3 consists of 15 residues. The CDR3 DNA sequence: TGTGCCAGCAGCTTAGTTAGAGGGTTTAATGAAAAACTGTTTTTT. Protein: CASSLVRGFNEKLFF.